A single T cell receptor (beta chain) is shown here with its context. Its target is not known. Multiplex touch-down PCR amplified TRB using TRB-A and TRB-B pools in one tube. After re-calling the multiplex PCR reads, TCRdb lists one entry per CDR3 protein, DNA absent. The sample includes about 1,100 distinct CDR3 sequences. Some 38,000 genome equivalents of blood DNA were amplified for TRB. Germline V lookup: CDR1 MNHEY, CDR2 SMNVEV (reference sequence). This CDR3 region has 15 residues. This sample was included in a study of T cell clusters in autoimmune cytopenias. Notes on the study in general: TRB repertoire shifts in secondary cytopenia and chronic lymphocytic leukemia mostly reflected lymphoma, not autoimmunity. The T cell clusters came from computational analysis alone and lack functional validation. Compared with active autoimmune hepatitis patients, healthy donors showed approximately 3-fold more exclusive TRB clusters.

Sequenced material: peripheral blood. This chain joins TRBV27 and TRBJ1-5; TCRdb designates TRBD1, a call that cannot be tested without DNA. This TCR was sampled from a human donor with an autoimmune cytopenia or autoimmune hepatitis (not recorded which). This chain's CDR3 is CASSLSQGFGQPQHF.